This TCR beta chain was sequenced in a study of Tregs in tolerant kidney transplant recipients. Overall study findings and caveats: Findings come from small patient numbers and require larger validation. In tolerant patients, donor-specific Tregs outgrew total Tregs, suggesting antigen-driven expansion. Tregs expanded with activated donor B cells seemed most donor-specific.

TCRdb's copy holds only in-frame clones and misses some; the assay was immunoSEQ multiplex PCR. The data contain about 64,000 clones, 98% of them singletons. A word on this clone: Its antigen remains unidentified.

Germline V gene sequence: CDR1 LGHNA, CDR2 YSLEER. Trimming took 10 bases from V and 4 from J, leaving 13 bases between them. This CDR3 region has 13 residues. An overnight rest at 37°C with 200 IU/ml IL-2 preceded regulatory T cell sorting from thawed PBMCs. This sample comprised Tregs from blood, obtained before the transplant. This clonotype was obtained from a human donor who received a combined kidney and bone marrow transplant. The V and J genes are TRBV4-3 and TRBJ2-2; D might be TRBD2 (6 bases). The CDR3 reads CATSGVPTGELFF. The CDR3 bases are TGCGCCACCTCGGGGGTCCCCACCGGGGAGCTGTTTTTT.